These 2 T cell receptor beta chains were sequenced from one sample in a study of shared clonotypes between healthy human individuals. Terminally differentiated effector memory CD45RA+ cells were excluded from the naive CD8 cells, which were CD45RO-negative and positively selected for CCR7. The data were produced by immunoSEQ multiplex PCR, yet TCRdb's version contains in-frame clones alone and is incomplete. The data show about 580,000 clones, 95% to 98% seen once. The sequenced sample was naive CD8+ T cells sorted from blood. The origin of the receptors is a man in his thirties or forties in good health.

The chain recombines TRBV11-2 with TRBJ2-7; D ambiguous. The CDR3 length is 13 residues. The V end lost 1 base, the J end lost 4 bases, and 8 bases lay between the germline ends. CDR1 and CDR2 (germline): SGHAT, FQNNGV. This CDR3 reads CASSLGNTYEQYF. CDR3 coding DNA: TGTGCCAGCAGCTTAGGCAACACGTACGAGCAGTACTTC. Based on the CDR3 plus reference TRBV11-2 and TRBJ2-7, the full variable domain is EAGVAQSPRYKIIEKRQSVAFWCNPISGHATLYWYQQILGQGPKLLIQFQNNGVVDDSQLPKDRFSAERLKGVDSTLKIQPAKLEDSAVYLCASSLGNTYEQYFGPGTRLTVT.

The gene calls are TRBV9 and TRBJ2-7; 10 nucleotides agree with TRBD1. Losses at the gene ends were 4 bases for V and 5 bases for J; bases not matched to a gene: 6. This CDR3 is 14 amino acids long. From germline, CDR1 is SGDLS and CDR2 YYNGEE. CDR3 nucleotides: TGTGCCAGCAGCCTTACTGGGACAGGGGACGAGCAGTACTTC. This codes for CASSLTGTGDEQYF.